This TCR beta chain stems from a study of T cell responses to AZD1222 COVID-19 vaccine. Study results and caveats: There were mostly white British donors and more females than males, and clonal diversity was possibly underestimated. Reportedly, nearly half the spike-specific TCRs target unmutated variant regions.

Assay used: immunoSEQ multiplex PCR; TCRdb lists only in-frame clones, some missing. In the table there are fewer than 130,000 clones, about 94% of which are singletons. Pooled samples include second doses given at about 4 or 12 weeks. This clone was detected only once. No antigen is known for it. The source material was peripheral blood, sampled 28 days after the second AZD1222 dose. This clonotype was sampled from an adult who received the AZD1222 COVID-19 vaccine.

CDR3: CASHPLGGSGANVLTF. DNA for the CDR3: TGTGCCAGCCATCCACTGGGGGGTTCTGGGGCCAACGTCCTGACTTTC. The gene calls are TRBV3-1 (or the pseudogene TRBV3-2) and TRBJ2-6, with D possibly matching TRBD2 (6 bases). Germline CDR1 is LGHDT and CDR2 is YNNKEL (reference sequence). V gave up 8 bases and J gave up 1 base, with 15 bases separating them. The CDR3 extends over 16 amino acids.